This TCR beta chain was retrieved from a study of T cells in Graves' hyperthyroidism and ophthalmopathy. Whole-study context: Specimen type is peripheral blood, collected at initial diagnosis prior to any treatment.

The CDR3 spans 14 residues. The V end lost 10 bases, the J end lost 6 bases, and 21 bases lay between the germline ends. Researchers defined stable Graves' hyperthyroidism as no ophthalmopathy progression within 18 months. Study-wide findings and caveats: Most thyroid clonotypes expanded above 0.001 appeared in blood too.

A note on this clonotype: What it binds is unknown.

RNA transcripts yielded amplified TCR beta CDR3 regions. First-round RT-PCR targeting the TCR CDR3 was performed with the HTBI primer set. In TCRdb, the multiplex PCR reads were re-called with MiXCR into one record per CDR3 protein. The sample carries about 340,000 distinct CDR3 sequences, about 20% recorded once. The rearrangement links TRBV12-3 or TRBV12-4 to TRBJ1-2, with D uncertain. Sequenced: blood. This clonotype was sampled from a woman aged 45 to 65 with Graves' hyperthyroidism. The CDR3, as DNA: TGTGCCACAAATACTGGAGGAAGGTTGGATGGCTACACCTTC. Translated: CATNTGGRLDGYTF.